These 19 T cell receptor beta chains share one sample of origin, sequenced in a study of shared clonotypes between healthy human individuals. Libraries were prepared by immunoSEQ multiplex PCR; TCRdb keeps only in-frame clonotypes and omits some of them. The sample gives fewer than 1.4 million clones, about 84% of which show up once; under 0.8% is in the top ten. The sequencing input was memory CD4+ T cells from PBMCs. Subset meaning: CD45RA-negative fraction. These receptors were obtained from a man aged 18-30 years in good health. Some clones in this sample may be carry-over from other donors' samples.

This clone was observed a handful of times. Other DNA sequences in this sample translate to the same CDR3. The chain combines TRBV30 with TRBJ2-3; D might be TRBD2 (5 bases). V was pared by 0 bases and J by 4 bases, with 5 bases between. Germline V gives CDR1 GTSNPN, CDR2 SVGIG (reference sequence). The length of the CDR3 is 12 residues. The CDR3 reads CAWSVRADTQYF. The CDR3 nucleotides are TGTGCCTGGAGTGTGAGGGCAGATACGCAGTATTTT.

The rearrangement links TRBV9 to TRBJ2-7; TRBD2 matches at 10 bases. This CDR3 has 16 amino acids. The V segment lost 3 bases and the J segment 1 base; nucleotides outside the gene matches: 7. CDR1 is SGDLS, CDR2 YYNGEE, per germline. CDR3 sequence reads: CASSGTSGANSYEQYF. In DNA, the CDR3 is TGTGCCAGCAGCGGCACTAGCGGGGCAAATTCCTACGAGCAGTACTTC. Filled out from reference TRBV9 and TRBJ2-7, the complete variable domain reads DSGVTQTPKHLITATGQRVTLRCSPRSGDLSVYWYQQSLDQGLQFLIQYYNGEERAKGNILERFSAQQFPDLHSELNLSSLELGDSALYFCASSGTSGANSYEQYFGPGTRLTVT.

The V gene is TRBV20-1, the J gene TRBJ2-5; D ambiguous. There are 11 residues in the CDR3. Trimming cost V 1 base and J 8 bases, with 8 bases left between them. The germline V gene has CDR1 DFQATT and CDR2 SNEGSKA (reference sequence). The CDR3 here is CSARASATQYF. CDR3 nucleotides: TGCAGTGCTAGAGCTAGTGCCACCCAGTACTTC.

The chain uses TRBV7-9 and TRBJ1-1; 7 bases line up with TRBD1. Germline CDR1 is SEHNR and CDR2 is FQNEAQ (reference sequence). Trimming took 1 base from V and 0 from J; bases not matched to a gene: 2. This CDR3 has 15 residues. This CDR3 reads CASSLGDSLNTEAFF. CDR3 DNA: TGTGCCAGCAGCTTAGGGGACAGCTTGAACACTGAAGCTTTCTTT.

V usage is TRBV5-1 and J usage is TRBJ2-5; D ambiguous. The CDR3 consists of 12 residues. Trimming stripped 2 bases from V and 3 bases from J, with 5 bases between. In germline, CDR1 is SGHRS, CDR2 YFSETQ. The CDR3 protein is CASSFLEETQYF. The CDR3, as DNA: TGCGCCAGCAGCTTTTTGGAAGAGACCCAGTACTTC.

The chain recombines TRBV5-1 with TRBJ1-2, with D possibly TRBD1 on 5 matching bases. The V gene's germline CDR1 is SGHRS and CDR2 YFSETQ. With 0 bases removed from V and 6 bases from J, the gap between germline ends came to 12 bases. This CDR3 has 14 residues. CDR3 protein: CASSLEGLIHGYTF. The CDR3 region has the DNA TGCGCCAGCAGCTTGGAGGGACTGATCCATGGCTACACCTTC.

The gene calls are TRBV28 and TRBJ1-2, with D possibly being TRBD1 (5 bases). Trimming took 4 bases from V and 2 from J, leaving 11 bases between them. Per the germline V gene, CDR1 is MDHEN and CDR2 is SYDVKM. CDR3 size: 14 residues. In nucleotides, the CDR3 is TGTGCCAGCAGTTCCCTGACAGCGAACTATGGCTACACCTTC. Protein product: CASSSLTANYGYTF.

This clone was observed at least ten times. The V and J genes are TRBV7-7 and TRBJ2-3; no definite D call. The CDR3 has 15 amino acids. The V end was cut by 4 bases, the J end by 0 bases, with 11 bases between. The germline gives CDR1 SSHAT, CDR2 FNYEAQ (reference sequence). Written as DNA, the CDR3 is TGTGCCAGCAGCTCCCTCGATTCTAGCACAGATACGCAGTATTTT. Translated, it gives CASSSLDSSTDTQYF. Filled out from reference TRBV7-7 and TRBJ2-3, the complete variable domain reads GAGVSQSPRYKVTKRGQDVTLRCDPISSHATLYWYQQALGQGPEFLTYFNYEAQPDKSGLPSDRFSAERPEGSISTLTIQRTEQRDSAMYRCASSSLDSSTDTQYFGPGTRLTVL.

Only a few counts were recorded for this clone. The chain links TRBV28 to TRBJ2-7; D perhaps matches TRBD2 (6 bases). V was cut by 10 bases and J by 6 bases, with 16 bases left in between. Germline V gene lookup returns CDR1 MDHEN and CDR2 SYDVKM. The CDR3 runs to 12 residues. CDR3 coding DNA: TGTGCCACGTATTATCCCGGGGGCGAGCAGTACTTC. The encoded protein is CATYYPGGEQYF.

The chain employs TRBV19 and TRBJ1-4; no reliable D call. This CDR3 is built from 14 residues. In germline, CDR1 is LNHDA, CDR2 SQIVND (reference sequence). V was pared by 5 bases and J by 4 bases, with 11 bases between. The chain's CDR3 is CASSLRGRNEKLFF. The CDR3, as DNA: TGTGCCAGTAGTTTAAGAGGGCGTAATGAAAAACTGTTTTTT.

The chain uses TRBV5-1 and TRBJ1-2; D gene ambiguous. This CDR3 is built from 13 residues. V gave up 1 base and J gave up 3 bases, with 7 bases separating them. Germline-derived CDR1 and CDR2 are SGHRS and YFSETQ. CDR3 sequence: CASSLWSDYGYTF. CDR3 sequence (DNA): TGCGCCAGCAGCTTGTGGTCTGACTATGGCTACACCTTC.

The chain links TRBV28 to TRBJ2-7; D is perhaps TRBD2 (6 bases). Trimming pared 2 bases from V and 7 bases from J, leaving 15 bases between. The CDR3 covers 14 residues. Per the germline V gene, CDR1 is MDHEN and CDR2 is SYDVKM. For the CDR3, the DNA is TGTGCCAGCAGTTTAGAGGAGGGGCTGGGGGAGCAGTACTTC. This gives the protein CASSLEEGLGEQYF.

The chain links TRBV5-1 to TRBJ1-2; D ambiguous. V dropped 4 bases and J dropped 6 bases, with 19 bases sitting between them. The CDR3 is made up of 15 amino acids. The germline V gene has CDR1 SGHRS and CDR2 YFSETQ. This CDR3 is CASSLTPATSDGYTF. In nucleotides, the CDR3 is TGCGCCAGCAGCCTCACACCGGCTACGTCCGATGGCTACACCTTC.

The chain recombines TRBV9 with TRBJ2-5; D not resolved. CDR3 size: 13 residues. Trimming left V 2 bases short and J 8 bases short, with 13 bases between. Per the germline V gene, CDR1 is SGDLS and CDR2 is YYNGEE. The CDR3, as DNA: TGTGCCAGCAGCGTCGGGCAGCTTGCCACCCAGTACTTC. It yields the protein CASSVGQLATQYF.

The genes are TRBV7-2 and TRBJ2-3; D uncertain. V was clipped by 0 bases and J by 2 bases, with 9 bases between them. The CDR3 is 15 amino acids. The germline gives CDR1 SGHTA, CDR2 FQGNSA. The CDR3 here is CASSLAVVNTDTQYF. Written as DNA, the CDR3 is TGTGCCAGCAGCTTAGCCGTGGTTAACACAGATACGCAGTATTTT.

About this clone itself: The sample contains more than one DNA sequence encoding this CDR3. The V call is TRBV30, the J call TRBJ2-6; 8 positions agree with TRBD1. The trim removed 0 bases at V and 4 bases at J, leaving 5 bases unmatched. CDR1 and CDR2 from the germline V gene are GTSNPN and SVGIG (reference sequence). The CDR3 has 16 residues. CDR3 bases: TGTGCCTGGAGTGTCCTCAGGGGGCCGGGGGCCAACGTCCTGACTTTC. Amino acid sequence: CAWSVLRGPGANVLTF.

This clone has only a few counts. The chain combines TRBV2 with TRBJ1-2; D remains unclear. Per germline, CDR1 SNHLY and CDR2 FYNNEI. Trimming shortened V by 6 bases and J by 3 bases, and 8 bases separated the two germline ends. The CDR3 has 12 amino acids. The CDR3 coding sequence is TGTGCCAGCAGCCTGGAGCACTATGGCTACACCTTC. Amino acid sequence: CASSLEHYGYTF.

This rearrangement joins TRBV6-1 to TRBJ1-2; no firm D call. Germline V CDR1 and CDR2: MNHNS, SASEGT. This CDR3 has 14 amino acids. Trimming shortened V by 4 bases and J by 6 bases, and 15 bases separated the two germline ends. The CDR3 bases are TGTGCCAGCAGTGGGAGTCTTATCTATAATGGCTACACCTTC. Translating gives CASSGSLIYNGYTF.

This chain uses TRBV27 with TRBJ1-5, with D uncertain. The V gene lost 5 bases and the J gene lost 1 base, with 18 bases spanning the gap. The germline gives CDR1 MNHEY, CDR2 SMNVEV (reference sequence). This CDR3 spans 17 amino acids. The CDR3: CASSPRIGEGSNQPQHF. The CDR3 DNA follows: TGTGCCAGCAGTCCAAGAATAGGCGAAGGGAGCAATCAGCCCCAGCATTTT.